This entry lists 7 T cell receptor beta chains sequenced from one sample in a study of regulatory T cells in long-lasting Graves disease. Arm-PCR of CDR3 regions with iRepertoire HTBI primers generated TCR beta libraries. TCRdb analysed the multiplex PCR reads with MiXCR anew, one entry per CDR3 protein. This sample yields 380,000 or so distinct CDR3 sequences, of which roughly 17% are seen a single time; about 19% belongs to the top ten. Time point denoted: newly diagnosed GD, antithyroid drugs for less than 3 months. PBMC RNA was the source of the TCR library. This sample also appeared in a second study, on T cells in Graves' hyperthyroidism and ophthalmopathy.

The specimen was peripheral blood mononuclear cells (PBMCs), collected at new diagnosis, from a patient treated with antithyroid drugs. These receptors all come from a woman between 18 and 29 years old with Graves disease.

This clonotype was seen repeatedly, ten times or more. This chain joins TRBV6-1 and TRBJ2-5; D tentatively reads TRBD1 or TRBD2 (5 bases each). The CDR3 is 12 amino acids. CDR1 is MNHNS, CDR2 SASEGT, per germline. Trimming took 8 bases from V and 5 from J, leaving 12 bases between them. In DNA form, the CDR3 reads TGTGCCAGCCATCAGGGAGCCGAGACCCAGTACTTC. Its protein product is CASHQGAETQYF.

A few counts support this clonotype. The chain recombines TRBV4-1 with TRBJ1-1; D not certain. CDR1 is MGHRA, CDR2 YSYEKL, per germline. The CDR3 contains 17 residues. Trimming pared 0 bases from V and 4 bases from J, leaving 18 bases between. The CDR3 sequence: CASSQDGPPAQATEAFF. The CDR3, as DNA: TGCGCCAGCAGCCAAGATGGCCCTCCCGCCCAGGCCACTGAAGCTTTCTTT.

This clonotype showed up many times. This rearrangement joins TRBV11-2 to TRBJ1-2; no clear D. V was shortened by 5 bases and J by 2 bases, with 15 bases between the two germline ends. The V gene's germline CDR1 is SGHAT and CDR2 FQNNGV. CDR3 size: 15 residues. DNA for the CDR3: TGTGCCAGCAGCCCTCGGGAAGGGAGGAACTATGGCTACACCTTC. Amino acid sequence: CASSPREGRNYGYTF.

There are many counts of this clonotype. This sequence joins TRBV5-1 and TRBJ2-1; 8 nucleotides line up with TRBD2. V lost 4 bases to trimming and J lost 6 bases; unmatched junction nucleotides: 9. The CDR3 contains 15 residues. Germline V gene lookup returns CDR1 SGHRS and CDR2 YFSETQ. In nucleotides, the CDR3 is TGCGCCAGCAGCCCTCGAGCGGGAGCCCCCAATGAGCAGTTCTTC. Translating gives CASSPRAGAPNEQFF.

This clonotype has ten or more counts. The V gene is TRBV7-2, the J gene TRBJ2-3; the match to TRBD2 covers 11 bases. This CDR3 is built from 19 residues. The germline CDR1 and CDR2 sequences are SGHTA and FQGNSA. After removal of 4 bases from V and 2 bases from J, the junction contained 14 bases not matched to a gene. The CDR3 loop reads CASSSVPTGTSGITDTQYF. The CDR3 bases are TGTGCCAGCAGCTCCGTTCCCACCGGGACTAGCGGTATCACAGATACGCAGTATTTT.

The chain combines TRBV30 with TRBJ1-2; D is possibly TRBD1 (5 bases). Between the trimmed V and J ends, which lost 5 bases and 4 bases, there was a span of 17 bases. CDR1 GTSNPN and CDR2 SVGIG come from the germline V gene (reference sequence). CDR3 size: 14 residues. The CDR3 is CAWRDPGTIYGYTF. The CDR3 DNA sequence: TGTGCCTGGCGTGACCCCGGGACCATCTATGGCTACACCTTC.

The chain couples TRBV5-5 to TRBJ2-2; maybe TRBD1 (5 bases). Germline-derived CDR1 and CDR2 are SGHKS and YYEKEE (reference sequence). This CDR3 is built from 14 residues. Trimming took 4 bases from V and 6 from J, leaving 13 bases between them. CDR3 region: CASSDPRQPGELFF. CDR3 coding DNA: TGTGCCAGCAGCGACCCCCGACAGCCCGGGGAGCTGTTTTTT.